The subject of this entry is one TCR beta chain. Its antigen is still unknown. The donors (healthy individuals) were bone marrow donors. Per the germline V gene, CDR1 is LGHNT and CDR2 is FRNRAP. The CDR3 sequence is 13 residues long. With 0 bases removed from V and 8 bases from J, the gap between germline ends came to 7 bases. These data come from a study of cytomegalovirus exposure and HLA in healthy donors. Both 60 Vbeta primers and 13 Jbeta primers went into the PCR. In the original analysis: Among the unique TCR beta chains that a later analysis counted, around 82 million in all, approximately 12 million were shared. Profiling relied on immunoSEQ multiplex PCR, and the TCRdb table lists in-frame clones only, not all of them. V and J calls plus clone size are reproduced from that table; the DNA served to infer D and trimming. The sample carries fewer than 250,000 clones, around 83% recorded once.

Findings and limits, study-wide: Reported findings show TCR beta sequences accurately forecast HLA-A and HLA-B alleles in most subjects. The classifier was said to identify cytomegalovirus status with high specificity and sensitivity.

The sample taken for sequencing was PBMCs. The sequence was obtained from a man between 35 and 55 years old in good health and CMV-seropositive. V gene TRBV12-5 combines with J gene TRBJ2-2; no definite D call. CDR3 sequence (DNA): TGTGCTAGTGGTTTGGTACATTGGGGGGAGCTGTTTTTT. Its protein product is CASGLVHWGELFF.